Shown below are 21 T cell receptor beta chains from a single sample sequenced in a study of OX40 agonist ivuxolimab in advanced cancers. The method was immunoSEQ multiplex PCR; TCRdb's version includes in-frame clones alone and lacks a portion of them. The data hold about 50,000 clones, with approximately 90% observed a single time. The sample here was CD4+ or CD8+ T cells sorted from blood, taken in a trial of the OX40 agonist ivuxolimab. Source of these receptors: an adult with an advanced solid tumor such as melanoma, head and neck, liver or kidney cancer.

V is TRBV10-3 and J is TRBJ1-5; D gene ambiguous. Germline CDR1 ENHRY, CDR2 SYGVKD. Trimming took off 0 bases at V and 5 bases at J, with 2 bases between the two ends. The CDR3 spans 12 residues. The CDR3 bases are TGTGCCATCAGTGAGTCGGATCAGCCCCAGCATTTT. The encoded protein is CAISESDQPQHF.

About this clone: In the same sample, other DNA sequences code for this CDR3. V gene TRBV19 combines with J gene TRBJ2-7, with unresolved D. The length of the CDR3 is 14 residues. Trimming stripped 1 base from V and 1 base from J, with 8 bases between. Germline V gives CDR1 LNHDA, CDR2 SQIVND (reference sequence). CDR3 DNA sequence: TGTGCCAGTAGTATAGGGGCACTATCCTACGAGCAGTACTTC. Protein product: CASSIGALSYEQYF. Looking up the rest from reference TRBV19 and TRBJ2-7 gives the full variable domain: DGGITQSPKYLFRKEGQNVTLSCEQNLNHDAMYWYRQDPGQGLRLIYYSQIVNDFQKGDIAEGYSVSREKKESFPLTVTSAQKNPTAFYLCASSIGALSYEQYFGPGTRLTVT.

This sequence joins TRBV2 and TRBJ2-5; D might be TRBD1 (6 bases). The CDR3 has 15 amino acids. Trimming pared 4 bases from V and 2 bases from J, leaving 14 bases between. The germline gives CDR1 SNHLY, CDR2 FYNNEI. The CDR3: CASSVTRDTQETQYF. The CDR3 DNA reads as TGTGCCAGCAGTGTAACCCGGGACACTCAAGAGACCCAGTACTTC.

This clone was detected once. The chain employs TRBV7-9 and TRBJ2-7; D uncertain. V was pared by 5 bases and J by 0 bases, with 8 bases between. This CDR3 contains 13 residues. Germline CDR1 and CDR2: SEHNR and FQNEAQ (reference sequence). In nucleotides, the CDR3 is TGTGCCAGCAGCAGCAGATCCTCCTACGAGCAGTACTTC. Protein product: CASSSRSSYEQYF. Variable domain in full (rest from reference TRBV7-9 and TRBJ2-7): DTGVSQNPRHKITKRGQNVTFRCDPISEHNRLYWYRQTLGQGPEFLTYFQNEAQLEKSRLLSDRFSAERPKGSFSTLEIQRTEQGDSAMYLCASSSRSSYEQYFGPGTRLTVT.

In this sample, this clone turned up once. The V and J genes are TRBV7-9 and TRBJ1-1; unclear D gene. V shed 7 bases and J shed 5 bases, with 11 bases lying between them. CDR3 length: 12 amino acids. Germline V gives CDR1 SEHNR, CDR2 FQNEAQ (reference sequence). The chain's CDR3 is CASTSLGTEAFF. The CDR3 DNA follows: TGTGCCAGCACCTCCCTCGGGACTGAAGCTTTCTTT. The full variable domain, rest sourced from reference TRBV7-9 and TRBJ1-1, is DTGVSQNPRHKITKRGQNVTFRCDPISEHNRLYWYRQTLGQGPEFLTYFQNEAQLEKSRLLSDRFSAERPKGSFSTLEIQRTEQGDSAMYLCASTSLGTEAFFGQGTRLTVV.

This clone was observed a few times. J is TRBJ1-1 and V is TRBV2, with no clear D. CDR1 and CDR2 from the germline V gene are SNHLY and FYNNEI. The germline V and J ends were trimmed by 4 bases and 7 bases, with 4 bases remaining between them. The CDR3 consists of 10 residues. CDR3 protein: CASSVGEAFF. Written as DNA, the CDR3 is TGTGCCAGCAGTGTGGGTGAAGCTTTCTTT.

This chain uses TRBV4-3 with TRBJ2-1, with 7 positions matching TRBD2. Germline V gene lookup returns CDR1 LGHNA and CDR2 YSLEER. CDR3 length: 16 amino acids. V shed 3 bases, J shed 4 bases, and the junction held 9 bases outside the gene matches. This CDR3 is CASSQGNSGQYNEQFF. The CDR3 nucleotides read TGCGCCAGCAGCCAGGGGAATAGCGGGCAGTACAATGAGCAGTTCTTC.

The CDR3 DNA follows: TGCGCCAGCAGCTTGGGGGACAGGAGCCCAGAGTGGGATGAGCAGTTCTTC. This codes for CASSLGDRSPEWDEQFF. The chain joins TRBV5-1 to TRBJ2-1; 8 bases are shared with TRBD1. The CDR3 is 17 amino acids. CDR1 is SGHRS, CDR2 YFSETQ, per germline. J gave up 8 bases and V 0 bases, and 13 bases lay outside the gene matches.

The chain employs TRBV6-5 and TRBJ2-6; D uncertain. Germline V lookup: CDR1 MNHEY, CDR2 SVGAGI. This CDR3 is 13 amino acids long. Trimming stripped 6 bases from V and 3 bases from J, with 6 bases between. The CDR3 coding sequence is TGTGCCAGCAGCAGAGGTGGGGCCAACGTCCTGACTTTC. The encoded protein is CASSRGGANVLTF.

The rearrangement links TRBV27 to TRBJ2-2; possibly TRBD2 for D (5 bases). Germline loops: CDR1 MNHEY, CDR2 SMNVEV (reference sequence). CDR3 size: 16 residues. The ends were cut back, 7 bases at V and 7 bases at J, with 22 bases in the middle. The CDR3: CASTLGSGTGDGELFF. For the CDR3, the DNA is TGTGCCAGCACCCTAGGGAGCGGAACGGGTGACGGGGAGCTGTTTTTT.

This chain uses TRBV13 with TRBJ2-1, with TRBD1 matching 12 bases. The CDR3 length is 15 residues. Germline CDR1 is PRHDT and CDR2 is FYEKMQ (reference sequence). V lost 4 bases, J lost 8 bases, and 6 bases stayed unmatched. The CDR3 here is CASSSGTGGEDEQFF. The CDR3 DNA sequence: TGTGCCAGCAGCTCCGGGACAGGGGGCGAGGATGAGCAGTTCTTC.

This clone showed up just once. CDR3 protein: CASRHTGGPAYEQYF. CDR3 coding DNA: TGTGCCAGCAGACATACCGGGGGGCCCGCCTACGAGCAGTACTTC. J is TRBJ2-7 and V is TRBV6-5, with D possibly being TRBD2 (7 bases). V dropped 6 bases and J dropped 2 bases, with 17 bases sitting between them. The germline V gene encodes CDR1 MNHEY and CDR2 SVGAGI. The CDR3 runs 15 residues.

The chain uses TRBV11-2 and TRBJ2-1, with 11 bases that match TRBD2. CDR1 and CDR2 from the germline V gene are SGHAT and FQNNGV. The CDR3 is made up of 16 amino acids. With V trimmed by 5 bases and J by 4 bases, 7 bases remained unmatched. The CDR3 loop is CASSVFLAGGYNEQFF. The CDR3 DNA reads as TGTGCCAGCAGCGTATTCCTAGCGGGGGGATACAATGAGCAGTTCTTC. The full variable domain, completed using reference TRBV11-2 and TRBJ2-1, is EAGVAQSPRYKIIEKRQSVAFWCNPISGHATLYWYQQILGQGPKLLIQFQNNGVVDDSQLPKDRFSAERLKGVDSTLKIQPAKLEDSAVYLCASSVFLAGGYNEQFFGPGTRLTVL.

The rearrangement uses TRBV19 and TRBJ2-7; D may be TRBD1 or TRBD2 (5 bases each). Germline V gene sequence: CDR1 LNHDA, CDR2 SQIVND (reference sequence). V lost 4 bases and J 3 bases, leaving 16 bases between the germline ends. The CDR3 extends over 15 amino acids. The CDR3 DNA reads TGTGCCAGTAGTACCTCGTTCGGGACCCACTACGAGCAGTACTTC. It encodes CASSTSFGTHYEQYF.

CDR3: CASSQVPLRDYGTDNEQFF. The CDR3 nucleotides are TGCGCCAGCAGCCAAGTTCCTCTCCGGGACTACGGAACCGACAATGAGCAGTTCTTC. V is TRBV4-1 and J is TRBJ2-1; the match to TRBD2 covers 7 bases. CDR3 size: 19 residues. The V segment lost 1 base and the J segment 5 bases; nucleotides outside the gene matches: 17. Germline loops: CDR1 MGHRA, CDR2 YSYEKL.

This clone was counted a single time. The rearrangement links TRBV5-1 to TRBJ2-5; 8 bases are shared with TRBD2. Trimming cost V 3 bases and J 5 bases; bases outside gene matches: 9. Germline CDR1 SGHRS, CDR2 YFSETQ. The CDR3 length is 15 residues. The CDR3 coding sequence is TGCGCCAGCAGCTGGGCGGGGGGCAGGCAGGAGACCCAGTACTTC. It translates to CASSWAGGRQETQYF.

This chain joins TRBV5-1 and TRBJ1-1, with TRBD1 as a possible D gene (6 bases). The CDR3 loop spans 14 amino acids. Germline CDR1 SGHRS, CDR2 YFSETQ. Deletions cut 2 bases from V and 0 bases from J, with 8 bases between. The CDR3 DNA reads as TGCGCCAGCAGCTTCACAGGGTTGAACACTGAAGCTTTCTTT. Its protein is CASSFTGLNTEAFF. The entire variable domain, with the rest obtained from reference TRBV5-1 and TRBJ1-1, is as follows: KAGVTQTPRYLIKTRGQQVTLSCSPISGHRSVSWYQQTPGQGLQFLFEYFSETQRNKGNFPGRFSGRQFSNSRSEMNVSTLELGDSALYLCASSFTGLNTEAFFGQGTRLTVV.

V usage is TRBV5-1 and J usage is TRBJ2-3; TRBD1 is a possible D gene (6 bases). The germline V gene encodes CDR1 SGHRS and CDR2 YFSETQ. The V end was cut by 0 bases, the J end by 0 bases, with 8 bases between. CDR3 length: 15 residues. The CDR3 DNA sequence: TGCGCCAGCAGCTTGGGGCAGGGGAGCACAGATACGCAGTATTTT. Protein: CASSLGQGSTDTQYF.

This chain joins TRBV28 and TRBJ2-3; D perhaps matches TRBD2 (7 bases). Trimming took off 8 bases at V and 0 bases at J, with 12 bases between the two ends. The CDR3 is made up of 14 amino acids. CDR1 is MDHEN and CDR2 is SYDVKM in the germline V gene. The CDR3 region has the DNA TGTGCCAGCGGGGGGGGCGGGAGCACAGATACGCAGTATTTT. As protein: CASGGGGSTDTQYF.

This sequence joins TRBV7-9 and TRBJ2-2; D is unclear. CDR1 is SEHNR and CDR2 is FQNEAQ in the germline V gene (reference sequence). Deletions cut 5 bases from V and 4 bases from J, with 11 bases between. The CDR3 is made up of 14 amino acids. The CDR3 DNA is TGTGCCAGCAGCCCTCCAAGCGTCACCGGGGAGCTGTTTTTT. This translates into CASSPPSVTGELFF.

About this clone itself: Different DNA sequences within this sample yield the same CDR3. The DNA of the CDR3 is TGCGCCAGCACGACCGGGACAGCGGTCAATGAGCAGTTCTTC. It encodes CASTTGTAVNEQFF. The chain recombines TRBV5-1 with TRBJ2-1, with 7 positions matching TRBD1. CDR1 and CDR2 from the germline V gene are SGHRS and YFSETQ. V gave up 6 bases and J gave up 6 bases; unmatched junction bases: 9. CDR3 length: 14 residues.